The sequence of this TCR beta chain was determined in a study of cytomegalovirus exposure and HLA in healthy donors. Regarding the study as a whole: It was confirmed in vitro that a few of the CMV-associated chains were specific for CMV antigens.

Trimming cost V 5 bases and J 3 bases, with 17 bases left between them. This CDR3 is built from 16 residues. Germline V CDR1 and CDR2: MNHEY, SMNVEV (reference sequence). About this clone itself: Its target is not known.

The repertoire was sequenced with immunoSEQ multiplex PCR; TCRdb's copy has only in-frame clones and lacks some. The table lists about 98,000 clones, roughly nine tenths of them singletons. This receptor was obtained from a man between 18 and 29 years old in good health and CMV-seropositive. Sequencing was performed on PBMCs. The chain combines TRBV27 with TRBJ2-1, with a weak D call TRBD1 (5 bases). The CDR3 is CASSGSLGAHYNEQFF. DNA for the CDR3: TGTGCCAGCAGTGGGTCCCTTGGGGCTCACTACAATGAGCAGTTCTTC.